This entry is about one T cell receptor (beta chain). Germline V gives CDR1 SGHDN, CDR2 FVKESK. The CDR3 spans 15 residues. V gave up 0 bases and J gave up 7 bases, with 10 bases separating them. The table came from immunoSEQ multiplex PCR; TCRdb's copy has only in-frame clones and leaves some out. The sample shows 50,000 or so clones, approximately 94% of them seen only once. The data were taken from a study of T cell changes during pregnancy in multiple sclerosis. This sequence joins TRBV14 and TRBJ1-6; D is uncertain. This receptor was obtained from a female donor with multiple sclerosis, enrolled in a pregnancy study. The source was CD4+ T cells from peripheral blood mononuclear cells, collected in the second trimester of pregnancy. In DNA form, the CDR3 reads TGTGCCAGCAGCCAAGATATGACACCAAATTCACCCCTCCACTTT. Encoded protein: CASSQDMTPNSPLHF.